This T cell receptor (beta chain) comes out of a study of cytomegalovirus exposure and HLA in healthy donors. Study-wide context: Earlier work reported approximately 110 million unique TCR beta sequences from 150 million to 200 million T cells.

A multiplex PCR was run with 60 Vbeta primers and 13 Jbeta primers. In the original analysis: There were around 77 million unique TCR beta chains by a later count, and about 11 million of them were shared. The data were produced by immunoSEQ multiplex PCR, yet TCRdb's version contains in-frame clones alone and is incomplete. The V and J calls and the clone size are those of that table, but D and trimming were determined from the DNA. The sample contains 150,000 to 200,000 clones, roughly 80% of which appear only once. The CDR3 runs to 18 residues. Trimming left V 1 base short and J 0 bases short, with 13 bases between. CDR1 and CDR2 (germline): SGHTA, FQGTGA.

Sequenced: PBMCs. J is TRBJ2-6 and V is TRBV7-3; a possible D gene is TRBD1 (6 bases). This clonotype was sampled from a female donor in good health and CMV-seronegative. CDR3 nucleotide sequence: TGTGCCAGCAGCTTAAACAGGGCAATTTCCTCTGGGGCCAACGTCCTGACTTTC. It specifies CASSLNRAISSGANVLTF. Looking up the rest from reference TRBV7-3 and TRBJ2-6 gives the full variable domain: GAGVSQTPSNKVTEKGKYVELRCDPISGHTALYWYRQSLGQGPEFLIYFQGTGAADDSGLPNDRFFAVRPEGSVSTLKIQRTERGDSAVYLCASSLNRAISSGANVLTFGAGSRLTVL.